This entry lists 28 T cell receptor beta chains sequenced from one sample in a study of CD8+ T cells in alopecia areata. Extraction of RNA preceded its reverse transcription into cDNA, which served as the sequencing template. Libraries were prepared by immunoSEQ multiplex PCR; TCRdb keeps only in-frame clonotypes and omits some of them. The top ten hold 17% of the sample, which has about 69,000 clones, roughly three fifths seen once. The sequenced sample was CD8+ T cells sorted from blood, obtained at week 0. Source of these receptors: a human donor with alopecia areata.

J is TRBJ2-1 and V is TRBV7-9, with D hard to call. Germline loops: CDR1 SEHNR, CDR2 FQNEAQ (reference sequence). There are 14 residues in the CDR3. Trimming removed 3 bases from V and 5 bases from J, with 11 bases in between. CDR3 sequence reads: CASSFPDLDNEQFF. The CDR3 nucleotides are TGTGCCAGCAGCTTCCCAGACCTAGACAATGAGCAGTTCTTC.

The chain carries TRBV5-1 and TRBJ2-7, with 7 nucleotides matching TRBD2. Trimming cost V 0 bases and J 6 bases; bases outside gene matches: 3. The CDR3 is 13 residues long. The germline gives CDR1 SGHRS, CDR2 YFSETQ. The CDR3 coding sequence is TGCGCCAGCAGCTTGGTATCGGGGGGCGAGCAGTACTTC. Its protein is CASSLVSGGEQYF.

V usage is TRBV9 and J usage is TRBJ1-1; D unresolved. Germline V gives CDR1 SGDLS, CDR2 YYNGEE. V was cut by 0 bases and J by 5 bases, with 8 bases left in between. This CDR3 is built from 13 residues. CDR3 region: CASSVGRGTEAFF. The CDR3 DNA reads TGTGCCAGCAGCGTAGGGCGGGGAACTGAAGCTTTCTTT.

This chain uses TRBV29-1 with TRBJ2-7; 10 bases match TRBD1. The junction had 8 bases not matched to a gene; V was cut back by 7 bases and J by 5 bases. The CDR3 totals 13 residues. Germline loops: CDR1 SQVTM, CDR2 ANQGSEA. The CDR3 DNA is TGCAGCGCGAGACAGGGGGCAGGAAACGAGCAGTACTTC. It is translated as CSARQGAGNEQYF.

This clone occurred a few times. V usage is TRBV27 and J usage is TRBJ1-1; TRBD1 agrees at 8 bases. V lost 10 bases, J lost 4 bases, and 5 bases stayed unmatched. The CDR3 sequence is 12 residues long. CDR1 is MNHEY and CDR2 is SMNVEV in the germline V gene (reference sequence). This CDR3 is CATQDRGTEAFF. The CDR3 DNA is TGTGCCACTCAAGACAGGGGCACTGAAGCTTTCTTT.

The V gene is TRBV4-1, the J gene TRBJ1-4; 10 bases fit TRBD1. Germline V gives CDR1 MGHRA, CDR2 YSYEKL. The CDR3 totals 18 residues. V was clipped by 3 bases and J by 3 bases; unmatched bases: 10. The CDR3 DNA reads as TGCGCCAGCAGCCAGCCGGGACAGGGGTTAAAGTCTAATGAAAAACTGTTTTTT. It encodes CASSQPGQGLKSNEKLFF.

V usage is TRBV25-1 and J usage is TRBJ2-7; the D gene is possibly TRBD2 (5 bases). V was trimmed by 1 base and J by 4 bases, leaving 14 bases between them. The CDR3 contains 15 residues. CDR1 is MGHDK, CDR2 SYGVNS, per germline. The DNA for the CDR3 is TGTGCCAGCAGTGAATTTGGGGTGGAGGATTACGAGCAGTACTTC. Translated: CASSEFGVEDYEQYF.

V is TRBV5-6 and J is TRBJ1-1; D is ambiguous. The germline V and J ends were trimmed by 0 bases and 7 bases, with 13 bases remaining between them. Germline V gene lookup returns CDR1 SGHDT and CDR2 YYEEEE. This CDR3 region has 14 residues. The CDR3 region is CASSLDSGEVEAFF. DNA of the CDR3: TGTGCCAGCAGCTTGGACTCCGGGGAAGTTGAAGCTTTCTTT.

The chain carries TRBV25-1 and TRBJ2-1, with 7 bases aligning to TRBD1. The V gene end was trimmed by 4 bases and the J gene end by 10 bases; junction bases not matched to a gene: 7. The germline gives CDR1 MGHDK, CDR2 SYGVNS. The CDR3 loop spans 13 amino acids. Here the CDR3 DNA reads TGTGCCAGCAGTGCCACCAACAGGGGAGAGCAGTTCTTC. It yields the protein CASSATNRGEQFF.

The V and J genes are TRBV5-4 and TRBJ1-2; unclear D gene. Germline CDR1 is SGHNT and CDR2 is YYREEE (reference sequence). Deletions cut 0 bases from V and 0 bases from J, with 12 bases between. The CDR3 is made up of 16 amino acids. The CDR3 spells CASSLGQGISNYGYTF. The CDR3 DNA sequence: TGTGCCAGCAGCTTGGGACAAGGGATTTCTAACTATGGCTACACCTTC.

With respect to this clone: The sample holds other DNA sequences that translate to the same CDR3. This chain connects TRBV7-9 to TRBJ2-2; no definite D call. V lost 6 bases and J 2 bases, leaving 7 bases between the germline ends. Per the germline V gene, CDR1 is SEHNR and CDR2 is FQNEAQ (reference sequence). The CDR3 runs 13 residues. CDR3 in DNA: TGTGCCAGCAGTTTAACTAACACCGGGGAGCTGTTTTTT. Translating it yields CASSLTNTGELFF.

This clone was seen a few times. This chain links TRBV5-6 with TRBJ2-2; D is uncertain. Germline CDR1 and CDR2: SGHDT and YYEEEE. V shed 5 bases and J shed 4 bases, with 6 bases lying between them. This CDR3 comprises 12 residues. The DNA of the CDR3 is TGTGCCAGCAGTTACCCCACCGGGGAGCTGTTTTTT. It specifies CASSYPTGELFF.

The chain couples TRBV4-1 to TRBJ1-4; 10 bases are a match to TRBD1. With 3 bases clipped from V and 6 bases from J, the junction kept 10 bases outside the gene matches. Germline CDR1 and CDR2: MGHRA and YSYEKL. The CDR3 has 17 amino acids. The CDR3 is CASSQDDPGTGDEKLFF. The CDR3 DNA is TGCGCCAGCAGCCAGGACGATCCCGGGACAGGGGATGAAAAACTGTTTTTT.

The chain links TRBV11-2 to TRBJ1-4, with D possibly being TRBD1 (6 bases). The CDR3 length is 15 residues. Germline V gene sequence: CDR1 SGHAT, CDR2 FQNNGV. Trimming took 4 bases from V and 3 from J, leaving 12 bases between them. The CDR3 loop is CASSSSGAANEKLFF. The CDR3 DNA reads as TGTGCCAGCAGCTCCTCAGGGGCGGCTAATGAAAAACTGTTTTTT.

The chain couples TRBV29-1 to TRBJ2-1; possible D gene TRBD1, 6 bases. The germline gives CDR1 SQVTM, CDR2 ANQGSEA. Trimming removed 2 bases from V and 6 bases from J, with 8 bases in between. The CDR3 totals 12 residues. This CDR3 reads CSVEIGGNEQFF. The CDR3 DNA is TGCAGCGTTGAAATAGGGGGCAATGAGCAGTTCTTC.

On this clone itself: One junction end disagrees with the germline gene, perhaps due to a read error. The chain joins TRBV30 to TRBJ2-5; 12 nucleotides align to TRBD2. This CDR3 is built from 15 residues. Germline loops: CDR1 GTSNPN, CDR2 SVGIG (reference sequence). CDR3 sequence reads: CASSFGLAGQETQYF. The CDR3 coding sequence is TGTGCCTCGAGTTTCGGACTAGCGGGACAAGAGACCCAGTACTTC. The full variable domain, in which reference TRBV30 and TRBJ2-5 provide the parts outside the CDR3, is SQTIHQWPATLVQPVGSPLSLECTVEGTSNPNLYWYRQAAGRGLQLLFYSVGIGQISSEVPQNLSASRPQDRQFILSSKKLLLSDSGFYLCASSFGLAGQETQYFGPGTRLLVL.

The genes are TRBV4-3 and TRBJ1-1; no clear D. V dropped 0 bases and J dropped 7 bases, with 9 bases sitting between them. Germline-derived CDR1 and CDR2 are LGHNA and YSLEER. There are 13 residues in the CDR3. CDR3 sequence reads: CASSQEQRDEAFF. The CDR3 bases are TGCGCCAGCAGCCAAGAACAAAGAGATGAAGCTTTCTTT.

The chain couples TRBV5-1 to TRBJ1-1; the match to TRBD1 covers 9 bases. V was pared by 3 bases and J by 6 bases, with 9 bases of the junction left unmatched. Germline V lookup: CDR1 SGHRS, CDR2 YFSETQ. This CDR3 is built from 15 residues. This CDR3 reads CASSWTVGQGSEAFF. The CDR3 DNA reads TGCGCCAGCAGCTGGACTGTGGGACAGGGCTCTGAAGCTTTCTTT.

The gene calls are TRBV19 and TRBJ2-7; D remains unclear. The CDR3 sequence is 13 residues long. The V end was cut by 1 base, the J end by 3 bases, with 7 bases between. Germline V gene sequence: CDR1 LNHDA, CDR2 SQIVND (reference sequence). The CDR3 is CASSIGTSYEQYF. CDR3 sequence (DNA): TGTGCCAGTAGTATAGGAACAAGCTACGAGCAGTACTTC.

This chain uses TRBV6-6 with TRBJ2-5, with 7 bases aligning to TRBD2. The CDR3 is made up of 16 amino acids. From germline, CDR1 is MNHNY and CDR2 SVGAGI (reference sequence). Trimming cost V 0 bases and J 1 base; bases outside gene matches: 5. CDR3 sequence reads: CASSYSSGETQETQYF. The DNA for the CDR3 is TGTGCCAGCAGTTACTCCAGCGGGGAGACCCAAGAGACCCAGTACTTC.

This clone showed up just a few times. The rearrangement links TRBV27 to TRBJ2-1; 13 nucleotides line up with TRBD2. The V gene end was trimmed by 6 bases and the J gene end by 8 bases; junction bases not matched to a gene: 7. CDR1 MNHEY and CDR2 SMNVEV come from the germline V gene (reference sequence). This CDR3 is built from 15 residues. CDR3 residues: CASRKGTSGVDEQFF. CDR3 bases: TGTGCCAGCAGGAAGGGGACTAGCGGGGTTGATGAGCAGTTCTTC.

The genes are TRBV7-6 and TRBJ1-1, with 7 bases that match TRBD1. Germline lookup yields CDR1 SGHVS and CDR2 FNYEAQ. With V trimmed by 0 bases and J by 1 base, 2 bases remained unmatched. The CDR3 sequence is 15 residues long. This CDR3 is CASSLAEGANTEAFF. The CDR3 DNA reads TGTGCCAGCAGCTTAGCGGAGGGGGCGAACACTGAAGCTTTCTTT. The full variable domain, its missing parts supplied by reference TRBV7-6 and TRBJ1-1, is GAGVSQSPRYKVTKRGQDVALRCDPISGHVSLYWYRQALGQGPEFLTYFNYEAQQDKSGLPNDRFSAERPEGSISTLTIQRTEQRDSAMYRCASSLAEGANTEAFFGQGTRLTVV.

The chain joins TRBV29-1 to TRBJ2-2; D is perhaps TRBD2 (6 bases). The germline CDR1 and CDR2 sequences are SQVTM and ANQGSEA. Trimming pared 4 bases from V and 6 bases from J, leaving 12 bases between. This CDR3 has 13 amino acids. CDR3 nucleotide sequence: TGCAGCGTTGGTGGGACGGGAGCCGGGGAGCTGTTTTTT. Residues: CSVGGTGAGELFF.

In this sample, this clone turned up many times. The chain carries TRBV10-3 and TRBJ2-1, with 7 bases aligning to TRBD2. The V segment lost 4 bases and the J segment 7 bases; nucleotides outside the gene matches: 16. Germline V gene sequence: CDR1 ENHRY, CDR2 SYGVKD. The CDR3 extends over 17 amino acids. CDR3 loop: CAISARPEREGGNEQFF. DNA of the CDR3: TGTGCCATCAGTGCCCGACCCGAGAGGGAGGGCGGGAATGAGCAGTTCTTC.

The chain combines TRBV6-5 with TRBJ2-7; 7 bases fit TRBD2. This CDR3 has 15 amino acids. The germline V gene has CDR1 MNHEY and CDR2 SVGAGI. The V gene end was trimmed by 2 bases and the J gene end by 9 bases; junction bases not matched to a gene: 13. This CDR3 reads CASSYQTRQGGPQYF. In nucleotides, the CDR3 is TGTGCCAGCAGTTACCAAACGCGGCAGGGAGGGCCGCAGTACTTC.

The gene calls are TRBV11-2 and TRBJ2-5; 13 positions match TRBD2. The V and J ends lost 5 bases and 7 bases, in that order; junction bases with no gene match: 7. Germline CDR1 is SGHAT and CDR2 is FQNNGV. The length of the CDR3 is 15 residues. The CDR3 loop reads CASSPPTSGRSTQYF. The CDR3 bases are TGTGCCAGCAGCCCTCCGACTAGCGGGAGGTCGACCCAGTACTTC.

This clone was detected a few times. The CDR3 loop reads CASTTSGHEGNYGYTF. The CDR3 region has the DNA TGTGCCAGCACAACGTCTGGCCATGAGGGTAACTATGGCTACACCTTC. The rearrangement links TRBV7-9 to TRBJ1-2, with D unresolved. CDR3 length: 16 residues. Per the germline V gene, CDR1 is SEHNR and CDR2 is FQNEAQ (reference sequence). V gave up 7 bases and J gave up 1 base, with 19 bases separating them.

This clone was detected a few times. J is TRBJ1-2 and V is TRBV5-6; 8 positions match TRBD1. This CDR3 has 19 amino acids. Germline CDR1 SGHDT, CDR2 YYEEEE. Trimming cost V 4 bases and J 4 bases; bases outside gene matches: 21. CDR3 nucleotides: TGTGCCAGCAGCCCGATCCGGACAGGGAAGGGGCTTGGGGGCTATGGCTACACCTTC. Encoded protein: CASSPIRTGKGLGGYGYTF. Full variable domain (outside the CDR3, taken from reference TRBV5-6 and TRBJ1-2): DAGVTQSPTHLIKTRGQQVTLRCSPKSGHDTVSWYQQALGQGPQFIFQYYEEEERQRGNFPDRFSGHQFPNYSSELNVNALLLGDSALYLCASSPIRTGKGLGGYGYTFGSGTRLTVV.